The sample holds a few counts of the clone carrying this T cell receptor beta chain. Unmatched junction bases numbered 4, after V lost 1 base and J lost 0 bases. CDR1 and CDR2 from the germline V gene are SQVTM and ANQGSEA. This CDR3 region has 16 residues. TCRdb independently ran MiXCR on the 5' RACE reads; one entry per CDR3 protein. The table includes around 650,000 distinct CDR3 sequences, under 8.5% detected once. The sample originates from a study of identical twins. The same sample was also used in a study of yellow fever vaccine responses in identical twins.

This sequence was found in a woman aged 18-30 years in good health. The sample taken for sequencing was PBMCs. The rearrangement links TRBV29-1 to TRBJ2-3; 10 nucleotides match TRBD2. The CDR3 DNA follows: TGCAGCGTTGAAGGTCTAGCGGGGGCTAGCACAGATACGCAGTATTTT. Translated, it gives CSVEGLAGASTDTQYF.